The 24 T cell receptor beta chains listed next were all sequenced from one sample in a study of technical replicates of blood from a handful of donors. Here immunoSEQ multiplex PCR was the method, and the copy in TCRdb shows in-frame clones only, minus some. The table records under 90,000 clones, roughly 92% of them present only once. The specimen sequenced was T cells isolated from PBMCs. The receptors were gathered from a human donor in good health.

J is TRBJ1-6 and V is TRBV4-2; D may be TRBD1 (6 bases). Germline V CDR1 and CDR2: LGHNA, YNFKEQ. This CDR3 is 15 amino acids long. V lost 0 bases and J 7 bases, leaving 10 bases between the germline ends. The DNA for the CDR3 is TGTGCCAGCAGCCAAGAATCAGGGGCCAATTCACCCCTCCACTTT. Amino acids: CASSQESGANSPLHF.

The CDR3 sequence: CASSIGVSYWGSNNQPQHF. DNA of the CDR3: TGTGCCAGTAGTATTGGAGTATCTTATTGGGGCTCTAACAATCAGCCCCAGCATTTT. This chain connects TRBV19 to TRBJ1-5; tentative D call: TRBD1 (5 bases). V was cut by 3 bases and J by 3 bases, with 24 bases left in between. The CDR3 has 19 residues. From germline, CDR1 is LNHDA and CDR2 SQIVND (reference sequence).

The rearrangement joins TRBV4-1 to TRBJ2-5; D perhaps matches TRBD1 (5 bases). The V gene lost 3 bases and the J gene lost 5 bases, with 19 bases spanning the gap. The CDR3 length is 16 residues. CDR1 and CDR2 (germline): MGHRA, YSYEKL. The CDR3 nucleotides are TGCGCCAGCAGCCAGGGTACACAGGTTGCGATGGAGACCCAGTACTTC. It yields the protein CASSQGTQVAMETQYF.

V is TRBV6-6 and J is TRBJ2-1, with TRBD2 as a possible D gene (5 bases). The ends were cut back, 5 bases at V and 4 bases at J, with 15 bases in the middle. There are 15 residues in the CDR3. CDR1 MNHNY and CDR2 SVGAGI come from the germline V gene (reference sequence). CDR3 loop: CASSELGARYNEQFF. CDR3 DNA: TGTGCCAGCAGTGAGTTGGGAGCCCGATACAATGAGCAGTTCTTC.

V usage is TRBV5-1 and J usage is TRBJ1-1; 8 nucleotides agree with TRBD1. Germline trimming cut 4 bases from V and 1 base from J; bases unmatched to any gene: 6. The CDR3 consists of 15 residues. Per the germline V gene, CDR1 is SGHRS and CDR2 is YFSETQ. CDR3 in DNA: TGCGCCAGCAGCCTCAAGGGGACAGGGAACACTGAAGCTTTCTTT. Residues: CASSLKGTGNTEAFF.

The CDR3 loop reads CASSLGFTGQYF. The DNA for the CDR3 is TGTGCCAGCAGCTTAGGGTTTACCGGGCAGTACTTC. The chain has TRBV7-9 and TRBJ2-7; D is unresolved. The CDR3 sequence is 12 residues long. Between the trimmed V and J ends, which lost 1 base and 9 bases, there was a span of 10 bases. Germline CDR1 reads SEHNR; CDR2 reads FQNEAQ (reference sequence).

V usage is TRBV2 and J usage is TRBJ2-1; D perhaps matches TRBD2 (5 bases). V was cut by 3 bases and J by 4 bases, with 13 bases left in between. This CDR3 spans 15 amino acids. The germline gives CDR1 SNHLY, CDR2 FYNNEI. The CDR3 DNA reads TGTGCCAGCAGTGAGGTTCAGCGAGGGTACAATGAGCAGTTCTTC. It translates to CASSEVQRGYNEQFF. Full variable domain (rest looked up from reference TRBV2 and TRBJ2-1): EPEVTQTPSHQVTQMGQEVILRCVPISNHLYFYWYRQILGQKVEFLVSFYNNEISEKSEIFDDQFSVERPDGSNFTLKIRSTKLEDSAMYFCASSEVQRGYNEQFFGPGTRLTVL.

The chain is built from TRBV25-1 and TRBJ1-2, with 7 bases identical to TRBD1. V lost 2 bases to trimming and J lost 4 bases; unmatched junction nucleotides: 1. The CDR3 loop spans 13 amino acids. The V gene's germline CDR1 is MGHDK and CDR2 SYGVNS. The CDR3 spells CASSERDSYGYTF. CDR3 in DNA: TGTGCCAGCAGTGAAAGGGACAGCTATGGCTACACCTTC.

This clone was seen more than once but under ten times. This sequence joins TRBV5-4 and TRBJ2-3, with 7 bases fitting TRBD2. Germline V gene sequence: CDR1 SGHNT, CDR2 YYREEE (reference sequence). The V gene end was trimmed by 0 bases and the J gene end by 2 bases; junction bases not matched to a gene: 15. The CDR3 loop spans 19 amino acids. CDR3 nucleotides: TGTGCCAGCAGCTTGGGACCGGCTACTAGCGCCTTCACCACAGATACGCAGTATTTT. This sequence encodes CASSLGPATSAFTTDTQYF. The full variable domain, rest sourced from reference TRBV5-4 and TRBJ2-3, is ETGVTQSPTHLIKTRGQQVTLRCSSQSGHNTVSWYQQALGQGPQFIFQYYREEENGRGNFPPRFSGLQFPNYSSELNVNALELDDSALYLCASSLGPATSAFTTDTQYFGPGTRLTVL.

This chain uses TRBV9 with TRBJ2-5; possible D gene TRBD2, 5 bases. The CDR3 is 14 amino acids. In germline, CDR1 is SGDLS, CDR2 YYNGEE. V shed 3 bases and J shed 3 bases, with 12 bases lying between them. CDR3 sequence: CASSAPDGEETQYF. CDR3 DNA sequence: TGTGCCAGCAGCGCACCAGACGGGGAAGAGACCCAGTACTTC.

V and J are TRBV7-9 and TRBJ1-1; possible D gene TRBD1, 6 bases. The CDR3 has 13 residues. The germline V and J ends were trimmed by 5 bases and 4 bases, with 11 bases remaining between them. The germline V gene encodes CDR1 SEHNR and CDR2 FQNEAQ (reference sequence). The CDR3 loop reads CASSQKGGTEAFF. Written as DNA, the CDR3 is TGTGCCAGCAGCCAAAAAGGGGGCACTGAAGCTTTCTTT.

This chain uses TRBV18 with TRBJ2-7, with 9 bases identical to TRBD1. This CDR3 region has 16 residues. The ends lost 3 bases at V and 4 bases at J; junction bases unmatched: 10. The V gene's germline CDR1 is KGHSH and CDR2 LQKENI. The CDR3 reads CASSPNPTGGWYEQYF. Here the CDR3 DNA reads TGTGCCAGCTCACCCAACCCGACAGGGGGGTGGTACGAGCAGTACTTC.

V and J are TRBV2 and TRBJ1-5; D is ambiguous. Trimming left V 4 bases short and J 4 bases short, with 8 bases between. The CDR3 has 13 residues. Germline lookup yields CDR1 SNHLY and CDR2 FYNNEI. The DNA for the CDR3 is TGTGCCAGCAGTGGCACGGTAAATCAGCCCCAGCATTTT. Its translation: CASSGTVNQPQHF.

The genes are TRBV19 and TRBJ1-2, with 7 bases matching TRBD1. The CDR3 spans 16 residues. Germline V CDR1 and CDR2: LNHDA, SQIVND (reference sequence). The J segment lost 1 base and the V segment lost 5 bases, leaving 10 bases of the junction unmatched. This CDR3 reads CASSVYRGVNNYGYTF. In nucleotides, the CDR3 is TGTGCCAGTAGTGTTTACAGGGGCGTAAATAACTATGGCTACACCTTC.

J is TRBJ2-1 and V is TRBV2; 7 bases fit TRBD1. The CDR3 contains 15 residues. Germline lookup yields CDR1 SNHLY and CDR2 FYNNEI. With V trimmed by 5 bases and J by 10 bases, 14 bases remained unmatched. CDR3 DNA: TGTGCCAGCAGTCCAGAGCCGGGACAGTCATACGAGCAGTTCTTC. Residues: CASSPEPGQSYEQFF.

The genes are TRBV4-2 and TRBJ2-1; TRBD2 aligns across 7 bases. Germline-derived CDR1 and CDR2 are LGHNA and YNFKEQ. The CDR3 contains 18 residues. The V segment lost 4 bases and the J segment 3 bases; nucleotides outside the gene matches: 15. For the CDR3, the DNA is TGTGCCAGCAGCCCTCCTCGGGCGGGAGAGATAATCTACAATGAGCAGTTCTTC. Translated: CASSPPRAGEIIYNEQFF.

The CDR3 spells CASTLQGAPTEAFF. In nucleotides, the CDR3 is TGTGCCAGCACTCTACAGGGGGCGCCGACTGAAGCTTTCTTT. The chain employs TRBV6-6 and TRBJ1-1, with TRBD1 matching 9 bases. The CDR3 sequence is 14 residues long. After removal of 7 bases from V and 5 bases from J, the junction contained 8 bases not matched to a gene. Germline V gives CDR1 MNHNY, CDR2 SVGAGI (reference sequence).

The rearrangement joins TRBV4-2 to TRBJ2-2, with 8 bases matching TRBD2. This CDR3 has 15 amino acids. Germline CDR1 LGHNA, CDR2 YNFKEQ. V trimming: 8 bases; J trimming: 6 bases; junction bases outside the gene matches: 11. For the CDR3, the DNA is TGTGCCAGCGGATTTCGGGGGGGCCCAGCCGGGGAGCTGTTTTTT. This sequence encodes CASGFRGGPAGELFF.

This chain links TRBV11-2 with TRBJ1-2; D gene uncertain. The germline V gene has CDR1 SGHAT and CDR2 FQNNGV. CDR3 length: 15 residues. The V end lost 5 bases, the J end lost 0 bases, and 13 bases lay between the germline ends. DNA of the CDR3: TGTGCCAGCAGCCCCGGTGTGCAAGCTAACTATGGCTACACCTTC. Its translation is CASSPGVQANYGYTF.

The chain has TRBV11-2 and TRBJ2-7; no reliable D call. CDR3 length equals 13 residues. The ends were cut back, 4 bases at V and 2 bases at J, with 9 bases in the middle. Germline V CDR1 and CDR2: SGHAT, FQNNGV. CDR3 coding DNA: TGTGCCAGCAGCTCTCGAGGTACCTACGAGCAGTACTTC. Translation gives CASSSRGTYEQYF.

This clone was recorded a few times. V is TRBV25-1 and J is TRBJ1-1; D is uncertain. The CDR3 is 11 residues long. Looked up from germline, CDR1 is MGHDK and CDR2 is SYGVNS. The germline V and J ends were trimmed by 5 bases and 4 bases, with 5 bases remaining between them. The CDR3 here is CASSRGTEAFF. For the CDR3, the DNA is TGTGCCAGCAGTCGCGGCACTGAAGCTTTCTTT.

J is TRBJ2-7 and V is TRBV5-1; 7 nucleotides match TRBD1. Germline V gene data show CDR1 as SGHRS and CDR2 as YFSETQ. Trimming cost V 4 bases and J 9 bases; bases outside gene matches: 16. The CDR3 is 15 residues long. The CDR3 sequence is CASSGYRDSRSVQYF. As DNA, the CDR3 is TGCGCCAGCAGCGGGTACCGGGACAGCCGGAGTGTGCAGTACTTC.

CDR3 sequence: CASSQSGRQGGNEKLFF. CDR3 bases: TGTGCCAGCAGCCAATCCGGGCGGCAGGGAGGTAATGAAAAACTGTTTTTT. The chain carries TRBV16 and TRBJ1-4, with D possibly TRBD1 on 5 matching bases. CDR3 length: 17 amino acids. Trimming left V 0 bases short and J 4 bases short, with 15 bases between. Germline CDR1 and CDR2: KGHSY and FQNENV.

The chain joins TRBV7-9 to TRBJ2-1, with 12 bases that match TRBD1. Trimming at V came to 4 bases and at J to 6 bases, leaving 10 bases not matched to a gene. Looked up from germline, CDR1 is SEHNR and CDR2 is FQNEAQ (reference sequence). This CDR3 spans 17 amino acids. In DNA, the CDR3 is TGTGCCAGCAGCTCGACCCCGGGACAGGGGGCTCCCAATGAGCAGTTCTTC. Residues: CASSSTPGQGAPNEQFF.